Sequencing of this T cell receptor (beta chain) was carried out in a study of T cell clonotyping in hematopoietic cell transplantation. Study background: Pretransplant recipient samples were taken after cytoreduction.

Time point noted: recipient sample about 28 days before transplant, after cytoreduction. Concerning this clone itself: Its specificity is unknown.

Assay used: immunoSEQ multiplex PCR; TCRdb lists only in-frame clones, some missing. This table has 25,000 to 35,000 clones, 85% to 95% appearing once. The CDR3 is made up of 12 amino acids. The V and J ends lost 5 bases and 5 bases respectively, with 11 bases between them. In germline, CDR1 is SGHRS, CDR2 YFSETQ. Study results and limitations: Graft donor and pretransplant recipient Inverse Simpson Index values predicted broader posttransplant TCR diversity.

V gene TRBV5-1 combines with J gene TRBJ2-7; D gene ambiguous. The sequencing used peripheral blood mononuclear cells, collected before stem cell transplant. The clonotype was recovered from a man aged 50 or older with acute myeloid leukemia. Some clones in this sample may be carry-over from other donors' samples. This chain's CDR3 is CASREGADEQYF. In DNA, the CDR3 is TGCGCCAGCAGGGAAGGCGCCGACGAGCAGTACTTC.